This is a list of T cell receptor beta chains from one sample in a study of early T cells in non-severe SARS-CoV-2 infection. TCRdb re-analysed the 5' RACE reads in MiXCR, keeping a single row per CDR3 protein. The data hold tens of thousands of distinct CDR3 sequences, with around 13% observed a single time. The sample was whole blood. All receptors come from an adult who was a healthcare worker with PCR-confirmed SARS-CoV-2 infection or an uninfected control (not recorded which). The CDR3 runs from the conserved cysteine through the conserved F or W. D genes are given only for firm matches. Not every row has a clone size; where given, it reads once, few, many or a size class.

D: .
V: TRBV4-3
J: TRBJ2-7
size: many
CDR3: CASSQELGQPVVKYEQYF
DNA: TGCGCCAGCAGCCAAGAATTGGGGCAGCCCGTTGTTAAGTACGAGCAGTACTTC

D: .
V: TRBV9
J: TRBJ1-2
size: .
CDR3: CASSVGENRNYGYTF
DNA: TGTGCCAGCAGCGTAGGGGAAAACCGTAACTATGGCTACACCTTC

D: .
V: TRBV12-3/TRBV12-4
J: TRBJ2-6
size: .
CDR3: CASSFGGSGANVLTF
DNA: TGTGCCAGCAGTTTTGGAGGCTCTGGGGCCAACGTCCTGACTTTC

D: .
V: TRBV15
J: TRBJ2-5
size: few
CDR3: CATGRAMETQYF
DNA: TGTGCCACCGGCAGGGCAATGGAGACCCAGTACTTC

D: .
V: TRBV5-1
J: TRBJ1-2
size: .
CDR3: CASNRIGRTYGYTF
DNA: TGCGCCAGCAATCGGATAGGCAGAACCTATGGCTACACCTTC

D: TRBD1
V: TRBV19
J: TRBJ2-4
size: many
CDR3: CASSPTGTGGGGERSIQYF
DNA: TGTGCCAGCAGCCCAACCGGGACAGGGGGTGGAGGGGAAAGGAGCATTCAGTACTTC

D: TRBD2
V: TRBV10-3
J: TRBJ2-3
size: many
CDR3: CAISEGLAGDTQYF
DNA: TGTGCCATCAGTGAGGGACTAGCGGGTGATACGCAGTATTTT

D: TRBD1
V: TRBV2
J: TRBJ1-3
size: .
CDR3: CASSSKGGHGNTIYF
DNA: TGTGCCAGCAGCTCCAAAGGGGGCCATGGAAACACCATATATTTT

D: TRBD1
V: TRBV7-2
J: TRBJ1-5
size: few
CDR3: CASSLTWSGQENQPQHF
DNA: TGTGCCAGCAGCTTAACTTGGTCAGGACAGGAGAATCAGCCCCAGCATTTT

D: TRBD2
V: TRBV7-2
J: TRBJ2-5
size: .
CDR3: CASSLTTSGQETQYF
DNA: TGTGCCAGCAGCTTAACGACTAGCGGGCAAGAGACCCAGTACTTC

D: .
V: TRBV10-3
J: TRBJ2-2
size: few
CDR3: CAISESGNTGELFF
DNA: TGTGCCATCAGTGAAAGCGGTAACACCGGGGAGCTGTTTTTT

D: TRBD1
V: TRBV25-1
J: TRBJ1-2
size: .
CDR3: CASSKKGDRGYGYTF
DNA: TGTGCCAGCAGTAAAAAGGGTGACAGGGGCTATGGCTACACCTTC

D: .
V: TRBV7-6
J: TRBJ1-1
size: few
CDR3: CASSLLQYTEAFF
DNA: TGTGCCAGCAGCTTACTTCAGTACACTGAAGCTTTCTTT

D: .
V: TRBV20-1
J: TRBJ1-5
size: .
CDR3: CSALPGGRGNQPQHF
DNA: TGCAGTGCCCTCCCCGGGGGAAGGGGCAATCAGCCCCAGCATTTT

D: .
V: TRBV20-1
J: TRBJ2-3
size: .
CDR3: CSAGAGYTQYF
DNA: TGCAGTGCTGGCGCTGGGTATACGCAGTATTTT

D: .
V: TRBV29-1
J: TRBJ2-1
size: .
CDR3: CSVGENEGNEQFF
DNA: TGCAGCGTCGGGGAGAATGAGGGGAATGAGCAGTTCTTC

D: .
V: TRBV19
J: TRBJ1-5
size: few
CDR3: CASSGRQGVSNQPQHF
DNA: TGTGCCAGTAGTGGGCGGCAGGGAGTGAGCAATCAGCCCCAGCATTTT

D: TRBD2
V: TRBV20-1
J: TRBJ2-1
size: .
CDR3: CSATIGLARYNEQFF
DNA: TGCAGTGCTACCATAGGACTAGCGCGATACAATGAGCAGTTCTTC

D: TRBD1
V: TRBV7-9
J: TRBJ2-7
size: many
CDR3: CASSSPGQGVYEQYF
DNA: TGTGCCAGCAGCTCTCCGGGACAGGGGGTCTACGAGCAGTACTTC

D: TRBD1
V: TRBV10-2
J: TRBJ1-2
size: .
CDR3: CASSTRQGPYGYTF
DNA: TGCGCCAGCAGTACGAGACAGGGACCCTATGGCTACACCTTC

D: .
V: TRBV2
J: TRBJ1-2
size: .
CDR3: CASRDTGINGYTF
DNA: TGTGCCAGCCGGGACACCGGAATAAATGGCTACACCTTC

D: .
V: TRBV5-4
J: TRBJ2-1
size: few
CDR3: CASSLAGFSYNEQFF
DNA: TGTGCCAGCAGCTTGGCAGGGTTCTCCTACAATGAGCAGTTCTTC

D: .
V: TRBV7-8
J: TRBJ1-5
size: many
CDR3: CASSPSGLNQPQHF
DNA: TGTGCCAGCAGCCCTTCGGGGTTAAATCAGCCCCAGCATTTT